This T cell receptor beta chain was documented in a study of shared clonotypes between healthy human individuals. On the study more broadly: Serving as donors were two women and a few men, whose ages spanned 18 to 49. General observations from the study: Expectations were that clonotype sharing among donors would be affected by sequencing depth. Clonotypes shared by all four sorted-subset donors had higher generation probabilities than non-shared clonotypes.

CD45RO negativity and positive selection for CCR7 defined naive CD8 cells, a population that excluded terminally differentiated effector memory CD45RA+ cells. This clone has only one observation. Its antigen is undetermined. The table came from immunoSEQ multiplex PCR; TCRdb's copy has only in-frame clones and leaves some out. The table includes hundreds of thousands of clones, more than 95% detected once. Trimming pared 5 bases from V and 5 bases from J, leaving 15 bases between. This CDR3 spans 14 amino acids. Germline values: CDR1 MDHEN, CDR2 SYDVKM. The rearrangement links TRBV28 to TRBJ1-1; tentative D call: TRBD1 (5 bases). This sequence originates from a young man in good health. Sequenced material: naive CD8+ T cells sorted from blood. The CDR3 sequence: CASSISRGGTEAFF. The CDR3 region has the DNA TGTGCCAGCAGTATATCCCGGGGGGGGACTGAAGCTTTCTTT.